This entry describes one T cell receptor (beta chain). As yet, its antigen is unknown. An end of the junction does not agree with germline; a read error may underlie this. Combining a sample-barcoded 5' primer with a J-beta primer mix, a second PCR ran for 7 to 11 cycles. TCRdb re-derived calls from the 5' RACE reads in MiXCR, one entry per CDR3 protein. The repertoire consists of some 930,000 distinct CDR3 sequences, with 29% occurring once and the leading ten covering about 9.4%. This entry comes from a study of blood T cells in healthy people across ages. Study-wide results and caveats: A strong correlation was found between TCR beta diversity and the percentage of naive T cells.

The CDR3 consists of 16 residues. Germline values: CDR1 SGHKS, CDR2 YYEKEE (reference sequence). These sequences were also reported in another study, on T cells of mothers and their children. Per that paper: A few healthy Caucasian mothers and their six children were the donors.

The sequenced sample was blood. The receptor was derived from a woman aged 40 to 49 in good health. The V call is TRBV5-5, the J call TRBJ1-1; 7 positions match TRBD1. DNA of the CDR3: TGCGCCAGCAGCTTGGCCTCGACAGGGTGGGGCACTGAAGCTTTCTTT. Encoded protein: CASSLASTGWGTEAFF.